These T cell receptor beta chains were read from a single sample in a study of blood T cell repertoires in COVID-19. Generated by immunoSEQ multiplex PCR, the TCRdb table keeps only in-frame clones and is missing some. The sample records about 110,000 clones, about 88% being singletons. The sequencing sample was made of peripheral blood. The receptors stem from a human donor in a cohort sampled during active COVID-19. CDR3s include the opening cysteine and the closing phenylalanine or tryptophan. Fields, in order: CDR3 protein, CDR3 DNA, D gene, V gene, clone size, J gene. The D gene is left open where the match is weak. Size tells how often a clone was seen (once, few, many) or the class of an expanded clone, and some rows leave it out.

CASSWRGAGIYEQYF,TGTGCCAGCAGCTGGCGGGGCGCGGGAATCTACGAGCAGTACTTC,.,TRBV7-9,.,TRBJ2-7
CASSLDGTRFYEQYF,TGCGCCAGCAGCTTGGACGGGACTAGGTTCTACGAGCAGTACTTC,TRBD2,TRBV5-1,.,TRBJ2-7
CASSVWDYTDTQYF,TGTGCCAGCAGCGTTTGGGACTACACAGATACGCAGTATTTT,TRBD2,TRBV9,.,TRBJ2-3
CASSPRHLAGGNEQFF,TGTGCCAGCAGCCCTAGACACCTAGCGGGGGGCAATGAGCAGTTCTTC,TRBD2,TRBV28,.,TRBJ2-1
CASSRTSGIVTGELFF,TGTGCCAGCAGCCGGACTAGCGGGATAGTCACCGGGGAGCTGTTTTTT,TRBD2,TRBV7-9,.,TRBJ2-2
CASSVSDPTDTQYF,TGCGCCAGCAGCGTTAGCGACCCCACAGATACGCAGTATTTT,.,TRBV5-1,.,TRBJ2-3
CSVEVRAETYNEQFF,TGCAGCGTTGAGGTCCGAGCGGAGACGTACAATGAGCAGTTCTTC,.,TRBV29-1,.,TRBJ2-1
CASRGSSGTSYEQYF,TGCGCCAGCAGGGGCTCTAGCGGGACGAGTTACGAGCAGTACTTC,TRBD2,TRBV5-1,.,TRBJ2-7
CASSLGRGSSQHF,TGTGCCAGCAGCTTGGGGAGAGGATCGTCCCAGCATTTT,.,TRBV5-6,.,TRBJ1-5
CASSPYATGEEADTQYF,TGTGCCAGCAGCCCCTATGCCACAGGGGAAGAGGCAGATACGCAGTATTTT,TRBD1,TRBV9,.,TRBJ2-3
CASSVAGLVGDEQFF,TGTGCCAGCAGCGTAGCAGGACTAGTAGGGGATGAGCAGTTCTTC,TRBD2,TRBV9,.,TRBJ2-1
CATSDPTGTGYDEQYF,TGTGCCACCAGTGATCCGACCGGGACAGGGTATGACGAGCAGTACTTC,TRBD1,TRBV24-1,once,TRBJ2-7
CASSQDPGLAGLAKNIQYF,TGTGCCAGCAGCCAAGATCCCGGACTAGCGGGACTGGCCAAAAACATTCAGTACTTC,TRBD2,TRBV4-2,.,TRBJ2-4
CASSDRHPPWPEAFF,TGTGCCAGCAGTGACAGACACCCCCCGTGGCCTGAAGCTTTCTTT,.,TRBV6-1,once,TRBJ1-1
CASSQDPGSGNTIYF,TGCGCCAGCAGCCAAGATCCCGGCTCTGGAAACACCATATATTTT,.,TRBV4-1,.,TRBJ1-3
CASSSEGRGRYGYTF,TGTGCCAGCAGCTCAGAGGGGAGGGGGAGGTATGGCTACACCTTC,.,TRBV11-2,.,TRBJ1-2
CATSQGGGYTEAFF,TGTGCCACCTCCCAGGGAGGGGGGTACACTGAAGCTTTCTTT,.,TRBV11-2,.,TRBJ1-1
CASKTSGGAADTQYF,TGTGCCAGCAAAACTAGCGGGGGAGCCGCAGATACGCAGTATTTT,TRBD2,TRBV19,.,TRBJ2-3
CASSPGTAYGYTF,TGTGCCAGCAGCCCCGGGACAGCTTATGGCTACACCTTC,TRBD1,TRBV12-3/TRBV12-4,.,TRBJ1-2
CASSRPGVGNTIYF,TGTGCCAGCAGCCGCCCCGGGGTTGGAAACACCATATATTTT,.,TRBV2,few,TRBJ1-3